The 22 T cell receptor beta chains below were found in one sample sequenced in a study of cytomegalovirus exposure and HLA in healthy donors listed by TCRdb under 2017. Libraries were constructed by the immunoSEQ multiplex PCR assay. A mixture of 60 forward primers for TCR Vbeta segments and 13 reverse primers for TCR Jbeta segments was used in the multiplex PCR. Drawn from immuneACCESS, this table holds only the in-frame rearrangements with V and J called that TCRdb kept. Clones are partly lost; checked studies trace under half to an unresolved V gene and leave the rest unexplained. This sample is represented by under 200,000 clones; approximately 82% of them were singletons. The ten most abundant clones make up roughly 1.6% of the sample. Sequenced input: PBMCs. The source of these receptors is a woman aged 18-29 years in good health and CMV-seronegative.

The V gene is TRBV30, the J gene TRBJ2-1; TRBD2 agrees at 10 bases. After removal of 4 bases from V and 3 bases from J, the junction contained 6 bases not matched to a gene. The CDR3 spans 15 residues. Germline-derived CDR1 and CDR2 are GTSNPN and SVGIG (reference sequence). As DNA, the CDR3 is TGTGCCTGGAACGGACTAGCGGAACTCTACAATGAGCAGTTCTTC. Protein: CAWNGLAELYNEQFF.

V is TRBV10-2 and J is TRBJ1-1; 7 bases agree with TRBD1. Germline V CDR1 and CDR2: WSHSY, SAAADI. V lost 0 bases, J lost 3 bases, and 4 bases stayed unmatched. CDR3 length: 15 amino acids. The DNA of the CDR3 is TGCGCCAGCAGTGAGTCGGCAGGGGGGCACACTGAAGCTTTCTTT. Translating gives CASSESAGGHTEAFF.

V and J are TRBV27 and TRBJ1-1; D remains ambiguous. CDR1 and CDR2 from the germline V gene are MNHEY and SMNVEV (reference sequence). The CDR3 is made up of 14 amino acids. V was shortened by 2 bases and J by 3 bases, with 10 bases between the two germline ends. CDR3 loop: CASSLRREDTEAFF. CDR3 nucleotides: TGTGCCAGCAGTTTACGGCGGGAGGACACTGAAGCTTTCTTT.

The V call is TRBV6-1, the J call TRBJ1-1; possible D gene TRBD1, 5 bases. Germline-derived CDR1 and CDR2 are MNHNS and SASEGT. There are 12 residues in the CDR3. Trimming stripped 4 bases from V and 7 bases from J, with 10 bases between. CDR3 sequence (DNA): TGTGCCAGCAGTGTCAGGGTCATTGAAGCTTTCTTT. Translation: CASSVRVIEAFF.

V gene TRBV10-2 combines with J gene TRBJ2-1, with TRBD1 matching 7 bases. Germline CDR1 and CDR2: WSHSY and SAAADI. This CDR3 has 13 residues. V was pared by 5 bases and J by 5 bases, with 3 bases of the junction left unmatched. CDR3 in DNA: TGCGCCAGCAGTTCGGGACAGAACAATGAGCAGTTCTTC. The encoded protein is CASSSGQNNEQFF.

This chain connects TRBV2 to TRBJ2-3; D may be TRBD2 (7 bases). V was trimmed by 4 bases and J by 4 bases, leaving 18 bases between them. There are 16 residues in the CDR3. CDR1 is SNHLY and CDR2 is FYNNEI in the germline V gene. The CDR3: CASSGGAGEGPDTQYF. In DNA form, the CDR3 reads TGTGCCAGCAGTGGAGGGGCAGGGGAGGGCCCAGATACGCAGTATTTT.

The genes are TRBV7-2 and TRBJ2-3; 14 nucleotides align to TRBD2. This CDR3 contains 18 residues. The germline V gene encodes CDR1 SGHTA and CDR2 FQGNSA. The ends lost 5 bases at V and 1 base at J; junction bases unmatched: 8. This CDR3 is CASSPGLAGGGGTDTQYF. CDR3 DNA sequence: TGTGCCAGCAGCCCTGGACTAGCGGGAGGAGGAGGCACAGATACGCAGTATTTT.

CDR3 loop: CASSIADSLNTEAFF. The CDR3 bases are TGTGCCAGTAGTATAGCGGACTCTTTAAACACTGAAGCTTTCTTT. V is TRBV19 and J is TRBJ1-1; unclear D gene. The CDR3 extends over 15 amino acids. The germline gives CDR1 LNHDA, CDR2 SQIVND (reference sequence). V was shortened by 1 base and J by 2 bases, with 11 bases between the two germline ends.

The gene calls are TRBV28 and TRBJ2-5, with D possibly being TRBD2 (6 bases). The germline V and J ends were trimmed by 3 bases and 6 bases, with 17 bases remaining between them. The germline V gene encodes CDR1 MDHEN and CDR2 SYDVKM. This CDR3 contains 15 residues. The CDR3 region is CASSFQSPGGKTQYF. The CDR3, as DNA: TGTGCCAGCAGTTTCCAAAGCCCCGGCGGGAAGACCCAGTACTTC.

The chain joins TRBV28 to TRBJ2-4, with 9 bases that match TRBD2. The CDR3 contains 17 residues. Looked up from germline, CDR1 is MDHEN and CDR2 is SYDVKM. Unmatched junction bases numbered 7, after V lost 4 bases and J lost 0 bases. This CDR3 reads CASSYPLLAGAKNIQYF. For the CDR3, the DNA is TGTGCCAGCAGTTACCCATTACTAGCGGGAGCCAAAAACATTCAGTACTTC.

This clone was picked up a small number of times. The chain recombines TRBV4-3 with TRBJ2-1; 11 positions agree with TRBD2. The junction had 2 bases not matched to a gene; V was cut back by 0 bases and J by 4 bases. The CDR3 extends over 16 amino acids. CDR1 LGHNA and CDR2 YSLEER come from the germline V gene. The DNA of the CDR3 is TGCGCCAGCAGCCAAGAGGGGACTAGCGGATACAATGAGCAGTTCTTC. As protein: CASSQEGTSGYNEQFF.

The V and J genes are TRBV6-6 and TRBJ2-2, with D hard to call. This CDR3 is 11 amino acids long. Germline lookup yields CDR1 MNHNY and CDR2 SVGAGI (reference sequence). V was shortened by 6 bases and J by 8 bases, with 7 bases between the two germline ends. Here the CDR3 DNA reads TGTGCCAGCAGCAACGGTGGGGAGCTGTTTTTT. Translating it yields CASSNGGELFF.

The CDR3 DNA sequence: TGTGCCAGCAGCCCCTTGCGCGGGAGGTCGGAGCAGTACGTC. Its protein product is CASSPLRGRSEQYV. The rearrangement links TRBV28 to TRBJ2-7; 8 bases align to TRBD2. Germline loops: CDR1 MDHEN, CDR2 SYDVKM. J was trimmed by 7 bases and V by 6 bases; bases with no gene match: 11. The CDR3 consists of 14 residues.

The gene calls are TRBV7-9 and TRBJ2-3; the D gene is possibly TRBD2 (6 bases). The CDR3 runs 15 residues. Trimming cost V 1 base and J 6 bases, with 14 bases left between them. Germline-derived CDR1 and CDR2 are SEHNR and FQNEAQ (reference sequence). As DNA, the CDR3 is TGTGCCAGCAGCTTAGTTACGGGAGCCCCGGATACGCAGTATTTT. Its protein is CASSLVTGAPDTQYF. Drawing the rest from reference TRBV7-9 and TRBJ2-3, the complete variable domain is DTGVSQNPRHKITKRGQNVTFRCDPISEHNRLYWYRQTLGQGPEFLTYFQNEAQLEKSRLLSDRFSAERPKGSFSTLEIQRTEQGDSAMYLCASSLVTGAPDTQYFGPGTRLTVL.

The rearrangement joins TRBV30 to TRBJ2-5; the match to TRBD2 covers 8 bases. The ends lost 1 base at V and 2 bases at J; junction bases unmatched: 15. CDR3 size: 18 residues. Per the germline V gene, CDR1 is GTSNPN and CDR2 is SVGIG (reference sequence). CDR3 amino acids: CAWSATIPGLDPQETQYF. Written as DNA, the CDR3 is TGTGCCTGGAGTGCCACTATCCCGGGACTAGATCCTCAAGAGACCCAGTACTTC.

There are a few counts of this clone. The chain couples TRBV27 to TRBJ2-3; D is perhaps TRBD2 (5 bases). The CDR3 runs 15 residues. V was pared by 3 bases and J by 3 bases, with 13 bases between. Germline CDR1 reads MNHEY; CDR2 reads SMNVEV (reference sequence). DNA of the CDR3: TGTGCCAGCAGTTTCTCGGGGTACGGAACAGATACGCAGTATTTT. Protein sequence: CASSFSGYGTDTQYF.

The chain uses TRBV7-9 and TRBJ2-5; 7 bases align to TRBD2. Per germline, CDR1 SEHNR and CDR2 FQNEAQ (reference sequence). This CDR3 spans 13 amino acids. The ends lost 7 bases at V and 11 bases at J; junction bases unmatched: 13. CDR3 nucleotides: TGTGCCAGCACGCGCGGGGAGGGTAGGGAGCAGTACTTC. Its translation: CASTRGEGREQYF.

This clone was picked up one time. The chain combines TRBV5-4 with TRBJ2-5; the D is unclear. There are 14 residues in the CDR3. V dropped 1 base and J dropped 7 bases, with 14 bases sitting between them. Per the germline V gene, CDR1 is SGHNT and CDR2 is YYREEE (reference sequence). CDR3 bases: TGTGCCAGCAGCTTGTTTCATACGAGGTGGACCCAGTACTTC. Translating it yields CASSLFHTRWTQYF.

J is TRBJ2-3 and V is TRBV18; TRBD2 agrees at 12 bases. From germline, CDR1 is KGHSH and CDR2 LQKENI. The CDR3 has 16 residues. V lost 4 bases and J lost 4; bases outside the gene matches: 6. For the CDR3, the DNA is TGTGCCAGCTCACGGGGACTAGCGGGTACTTCAGATACGCAGTATTTT. Protein product: CASSRGLAGTSDTQYF.

Note on this clone: This same CDR3 is encoded by further DNA sequences in the sample. The rearrangement joins TRBV9 to TRBJ2-3; 9 bases line up with TRBD2. The V segment lost 0 bases and the J segment 2 bases; nucleotides outside the gene matches: 4. Germline V gene lookup returns CDR1 SGDLS and CDR2 YYNGEE. CDR3 length equals 16 residues. The CDR3 bases are TGTGCCAGCAGCGTAGGAACTAGCGGGTACACAGATACGCAGTATTTT. Amino acids: CASSVGTSGYTDTQYF.

This chain connects TRBV7-2 to TRBJ2-3; D is unclear. Germline V gives CDR1 SGHTA, CDR2 FQGNSA. Trimming removed 6 bases at V and 4 bases at J, with 5 bases between. The CDR3 covers 11 residues. Here the CDR3 reads CASSEADTQYF. The CDR3 DNA reads TGTGCCAGCAGTGAGGCAGATACGCAGTATTTT. Complete variable domain (other parts from reference TRBV7-2 and TRBJ2-3): GAGVSQSPSNKVTEKGKDVELRCDPISGHTALYWYRQSLGQGLEFLIYFQGNSAPDKSGLPSDRFSAERTGGSVSTLTIQRTQQEDSAVYLCASSEADTQYFGPGTRLTVL.

The rearrangement links TRBV11-3 to TRBJ2-3; D might be TRBD1 (5 bases). V lost 2 bases, J lost 0 bases, and 12 bases lay in between. Germline lookup yields CDR1 SGHNT and CDR2 YENEEA. CDR3 length: 16 residues. CDR3 amino acids: CASSLMGPGSTDTQYF. CDR3 DNA sequence: TGTGCCAGCAGCTTAATGGGGCCAGGGAGCACAGATACGCAGTATTTT.